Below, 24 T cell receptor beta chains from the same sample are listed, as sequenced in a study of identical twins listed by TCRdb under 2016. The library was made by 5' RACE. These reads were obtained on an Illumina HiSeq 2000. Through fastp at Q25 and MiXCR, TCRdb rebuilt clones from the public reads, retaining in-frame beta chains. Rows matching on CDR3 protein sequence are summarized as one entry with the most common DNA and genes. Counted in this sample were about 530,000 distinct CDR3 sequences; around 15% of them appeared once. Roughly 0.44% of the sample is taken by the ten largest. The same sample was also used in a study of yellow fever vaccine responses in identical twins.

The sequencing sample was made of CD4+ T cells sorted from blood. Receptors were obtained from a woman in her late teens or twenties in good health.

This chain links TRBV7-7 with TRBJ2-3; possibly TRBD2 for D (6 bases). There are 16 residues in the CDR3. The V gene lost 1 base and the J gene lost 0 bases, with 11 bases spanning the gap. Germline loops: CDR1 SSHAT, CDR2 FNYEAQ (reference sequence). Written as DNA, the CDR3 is TGTGCCAGCAGCTTAGGAGTAGCGGCAAGCACAGATACGCAGTATTTT. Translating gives CASSLGVAASTDTQYF.

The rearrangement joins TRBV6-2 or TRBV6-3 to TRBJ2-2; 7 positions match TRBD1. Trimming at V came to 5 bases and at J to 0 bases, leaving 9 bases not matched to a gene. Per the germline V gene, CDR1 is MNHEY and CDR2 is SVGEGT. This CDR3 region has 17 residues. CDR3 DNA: TGTGCCAGCAGTCAGGACAGGCTAAAAACGAACACCGGGGAGCTGTTTTTT. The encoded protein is CASSQDRLKTNTGELFF.

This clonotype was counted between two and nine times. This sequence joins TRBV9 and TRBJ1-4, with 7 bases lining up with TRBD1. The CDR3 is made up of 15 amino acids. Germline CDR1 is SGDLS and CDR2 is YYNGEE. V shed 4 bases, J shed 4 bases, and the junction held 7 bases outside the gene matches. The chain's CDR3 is CASSTRGQSNEKLFF. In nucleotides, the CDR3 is TGTGCCAGCAGCACGAGGGGACAGAGTAATGAAAAACTGTTTTTT. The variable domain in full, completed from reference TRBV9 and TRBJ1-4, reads DSGVTQTPKHLITATGQRVTLRCSPRSGDLSVYWYQQSLDQGLQFLIQYYNGEERAKGNILERFSAQQFPDLHSELNLSSLELGDSALYFCASSTRGQSNEKLFFGSGTQLSVL.

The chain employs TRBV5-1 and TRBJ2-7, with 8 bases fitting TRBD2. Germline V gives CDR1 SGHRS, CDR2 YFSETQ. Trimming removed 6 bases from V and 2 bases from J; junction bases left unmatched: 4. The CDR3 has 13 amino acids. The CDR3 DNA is TGCGCCAGCAACGGGGGGGGGCCCTACGAGCAGTACGTC. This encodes CASNGGGPYEQYV.

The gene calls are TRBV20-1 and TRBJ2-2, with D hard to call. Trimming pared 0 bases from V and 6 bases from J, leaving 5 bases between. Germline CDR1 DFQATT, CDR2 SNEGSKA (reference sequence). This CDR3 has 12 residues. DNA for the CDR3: TGCAGTGCTAGAGATGGGGCCGGGGAGCTGTTTTTT. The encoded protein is CSARDGAGELFF.

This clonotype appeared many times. The chain's CDR3 is CASSLLAGGFEQFF. DNA of the CDR3: TGTGCCAGCAGCCTGCTAGCGGGAGGTTTTGAGCAGTTCTTC. The rearrangement uses TRBV12-3 or TRBV12-4 and TRBJ2-1, with 11 bases lining up with TRBD2. The V gene end was trimmed by 6 bases and the J gene end by 9 bases; junction bases not matched to a gene: 7. The CDR3 has 14 amino acids.

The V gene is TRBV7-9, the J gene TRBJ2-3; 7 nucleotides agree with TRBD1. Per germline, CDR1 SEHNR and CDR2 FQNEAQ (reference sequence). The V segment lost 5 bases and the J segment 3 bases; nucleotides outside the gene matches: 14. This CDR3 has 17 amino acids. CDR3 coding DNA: TGTGCCAGCAGCCCGCCCTACAGGGGATCGGGTACAGATACGCAGTATTTT. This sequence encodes CASSPPYRGSGTDTQYF.

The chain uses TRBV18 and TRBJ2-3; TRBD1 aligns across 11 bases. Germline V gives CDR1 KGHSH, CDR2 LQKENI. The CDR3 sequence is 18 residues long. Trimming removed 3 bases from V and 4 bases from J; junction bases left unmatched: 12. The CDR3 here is CASSPQRTGGRVSDTQYF. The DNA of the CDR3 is TGTGCCAGCTCACCCCAACGGACAGGGGGCAGAGTATCAGATACGCAGTATTTT.

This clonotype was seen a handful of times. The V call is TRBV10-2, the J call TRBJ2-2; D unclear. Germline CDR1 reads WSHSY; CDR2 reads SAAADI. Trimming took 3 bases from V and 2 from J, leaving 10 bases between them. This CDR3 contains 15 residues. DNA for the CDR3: TGCGCCAGCAGTGACTTTCCGACTAACACCGGGGAGCTGTTTTTT. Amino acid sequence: CASSDFPTNTGELFF.

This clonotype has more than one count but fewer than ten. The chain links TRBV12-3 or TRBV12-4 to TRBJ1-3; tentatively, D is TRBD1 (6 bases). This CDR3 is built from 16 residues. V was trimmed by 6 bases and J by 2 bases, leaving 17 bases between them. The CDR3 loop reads CASRGGSRTAGNTIYF. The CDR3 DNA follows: TGTGCCAGCAGGGGGGGGTCTAGGACAGCTGGAAACACCATATATTTT.

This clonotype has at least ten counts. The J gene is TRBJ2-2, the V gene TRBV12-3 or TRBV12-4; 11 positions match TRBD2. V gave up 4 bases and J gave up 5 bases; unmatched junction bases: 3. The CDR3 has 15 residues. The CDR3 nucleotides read TGTGCCAGCAGTTCGACTAGCGGGGATACCGGGGAGCTGTTTTTT. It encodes CASSSTSGDTGELFF.

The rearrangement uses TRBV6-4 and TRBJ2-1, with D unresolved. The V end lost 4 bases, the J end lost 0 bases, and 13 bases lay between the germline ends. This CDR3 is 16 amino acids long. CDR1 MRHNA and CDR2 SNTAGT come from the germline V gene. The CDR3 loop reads CASSGMGPSSYNEQFF. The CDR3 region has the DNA TGTGCCAGCAGTGGGATGGGCCCGAGCTCCTACAATGAGCAGTTCTTC.

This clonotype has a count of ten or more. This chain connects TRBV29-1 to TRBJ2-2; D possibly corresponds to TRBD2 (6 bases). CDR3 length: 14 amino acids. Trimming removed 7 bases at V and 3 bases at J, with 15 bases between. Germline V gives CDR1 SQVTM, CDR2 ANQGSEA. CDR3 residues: CSARSGVDTGELFF. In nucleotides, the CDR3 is TGCAGCGCACGGTCGGGGGTTGACACCGGGGAGCTGTTTTTT.

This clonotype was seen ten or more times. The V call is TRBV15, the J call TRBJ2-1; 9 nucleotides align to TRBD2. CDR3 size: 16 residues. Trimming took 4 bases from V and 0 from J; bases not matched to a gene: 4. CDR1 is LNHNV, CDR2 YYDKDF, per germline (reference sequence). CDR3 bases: TGTGCCACCAGCAAAGGGACTAGCTTCTCCTACAATGAGCAGTTCTTC. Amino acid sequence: CATSKGTSFSYNEQFF.

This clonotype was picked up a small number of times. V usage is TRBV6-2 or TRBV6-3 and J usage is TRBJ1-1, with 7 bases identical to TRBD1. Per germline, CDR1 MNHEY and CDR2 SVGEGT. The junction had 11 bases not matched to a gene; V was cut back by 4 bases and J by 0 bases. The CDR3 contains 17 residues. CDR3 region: CASSWEIGTVLNTEAFF. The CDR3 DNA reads TGTGCCAGCAGTTGGGAAATAGGGACAGTATTGAACACTGAAGCTTTCTTT.

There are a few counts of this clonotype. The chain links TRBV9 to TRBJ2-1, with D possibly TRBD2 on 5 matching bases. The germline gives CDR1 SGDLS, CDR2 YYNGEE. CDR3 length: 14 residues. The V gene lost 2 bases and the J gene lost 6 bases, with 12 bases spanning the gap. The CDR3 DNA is TGTGCCAGCAGCGTGGGCTATCGGGGCAATGAGCAGTTCTTC. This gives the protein CASSVGYRGNEQFF.

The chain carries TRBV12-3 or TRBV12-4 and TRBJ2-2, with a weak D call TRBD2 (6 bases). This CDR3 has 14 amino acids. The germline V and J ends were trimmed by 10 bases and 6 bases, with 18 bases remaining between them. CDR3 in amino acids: CATTCRESAGELFF. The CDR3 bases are TGTGCCACCACGTGTCGGGAGTCCGCCGGGGAGCTGTTTTTT.

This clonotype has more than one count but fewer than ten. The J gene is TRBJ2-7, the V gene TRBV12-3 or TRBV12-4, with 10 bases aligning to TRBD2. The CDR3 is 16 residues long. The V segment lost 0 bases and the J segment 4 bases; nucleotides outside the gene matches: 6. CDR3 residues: CASSLARLAGAYEQYF. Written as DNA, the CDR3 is TGTGCCAGCAGTTTAGCGCGGCTAGCGGGAGCGTACGAGCAGTACTTC.

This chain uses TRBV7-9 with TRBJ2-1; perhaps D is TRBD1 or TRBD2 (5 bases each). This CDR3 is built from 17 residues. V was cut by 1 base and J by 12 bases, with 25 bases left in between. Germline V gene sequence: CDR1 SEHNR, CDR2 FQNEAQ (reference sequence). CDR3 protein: CASSLVGRGPIRISQFF. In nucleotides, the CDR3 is TGTGCCAGCAGCTTAGTCGGTCGGGGCCCTATAAGGATTTCGCAGTTCTTC.

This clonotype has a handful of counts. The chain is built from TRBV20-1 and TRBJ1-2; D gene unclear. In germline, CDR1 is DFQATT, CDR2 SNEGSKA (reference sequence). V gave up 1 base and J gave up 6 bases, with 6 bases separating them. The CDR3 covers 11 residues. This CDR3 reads CSARADDGYTF. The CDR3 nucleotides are TGCAGTGCTAGAGCCGACGATGGCTACACCTTC.

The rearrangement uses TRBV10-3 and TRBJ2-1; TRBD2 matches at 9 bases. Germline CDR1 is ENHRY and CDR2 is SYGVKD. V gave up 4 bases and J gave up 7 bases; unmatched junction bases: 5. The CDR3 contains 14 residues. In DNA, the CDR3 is TGTGCCATCAGTGGGGTCGGACTAGCGAATGAGCAGTTCTTC. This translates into CAISGVGLANEQFF.

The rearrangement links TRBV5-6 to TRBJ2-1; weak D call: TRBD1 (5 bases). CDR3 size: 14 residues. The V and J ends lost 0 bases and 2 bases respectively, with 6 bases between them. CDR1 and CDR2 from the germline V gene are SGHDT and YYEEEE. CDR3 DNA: TGTGCCAGCAGCTTGGAACAGGCCTACAATGAGCAGTTCTTC. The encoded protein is CASSLEQAYNEQFF.

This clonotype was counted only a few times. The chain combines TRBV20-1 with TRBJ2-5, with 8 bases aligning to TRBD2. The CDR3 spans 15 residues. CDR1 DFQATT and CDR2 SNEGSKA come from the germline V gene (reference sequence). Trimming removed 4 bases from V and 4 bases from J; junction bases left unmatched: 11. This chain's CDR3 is CSAKLSGTSLETQYF. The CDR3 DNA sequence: TGCAGTGCTAAACTATCCGGGACTAGTTTAGAGACCCAGTACTTC.

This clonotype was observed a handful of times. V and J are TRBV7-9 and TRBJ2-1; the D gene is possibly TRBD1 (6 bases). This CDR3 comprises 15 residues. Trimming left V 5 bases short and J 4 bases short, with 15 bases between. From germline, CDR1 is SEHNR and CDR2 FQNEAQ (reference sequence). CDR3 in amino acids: CASSHYRDTYNEQFF. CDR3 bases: TGTGCCAGCAGCCATTACCGGGACACGTACAATGAGCAGTTCTTC.